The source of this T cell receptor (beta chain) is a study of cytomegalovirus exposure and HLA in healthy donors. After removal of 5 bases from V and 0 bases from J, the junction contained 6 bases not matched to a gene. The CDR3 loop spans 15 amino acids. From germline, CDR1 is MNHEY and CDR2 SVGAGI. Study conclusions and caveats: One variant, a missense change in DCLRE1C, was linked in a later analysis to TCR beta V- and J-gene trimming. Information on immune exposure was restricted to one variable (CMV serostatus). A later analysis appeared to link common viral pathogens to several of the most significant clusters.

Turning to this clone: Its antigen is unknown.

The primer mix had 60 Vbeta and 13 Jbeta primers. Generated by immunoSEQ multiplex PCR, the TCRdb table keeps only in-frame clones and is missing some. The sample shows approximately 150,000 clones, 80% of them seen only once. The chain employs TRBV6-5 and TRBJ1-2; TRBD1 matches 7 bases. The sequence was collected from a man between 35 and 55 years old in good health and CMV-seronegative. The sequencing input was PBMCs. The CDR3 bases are TGTGCCAGCAGTAAGACAGGGTTTGCTAACTATGGCTACACCTTC. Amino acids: CASSKTGFANYGYTF.